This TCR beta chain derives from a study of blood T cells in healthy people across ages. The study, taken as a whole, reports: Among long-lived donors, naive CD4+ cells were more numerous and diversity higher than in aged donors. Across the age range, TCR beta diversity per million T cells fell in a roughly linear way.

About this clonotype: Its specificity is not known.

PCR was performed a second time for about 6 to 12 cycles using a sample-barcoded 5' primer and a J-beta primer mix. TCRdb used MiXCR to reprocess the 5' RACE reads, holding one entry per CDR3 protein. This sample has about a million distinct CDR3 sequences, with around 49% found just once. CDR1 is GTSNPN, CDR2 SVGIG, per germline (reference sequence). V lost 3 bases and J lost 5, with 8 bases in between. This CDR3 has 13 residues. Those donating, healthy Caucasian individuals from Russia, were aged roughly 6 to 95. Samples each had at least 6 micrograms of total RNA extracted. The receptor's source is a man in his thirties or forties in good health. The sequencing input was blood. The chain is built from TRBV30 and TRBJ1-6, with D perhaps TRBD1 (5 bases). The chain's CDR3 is CAWRPRDNSPLHF. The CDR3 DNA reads TGTGCCTGGAGGCCCAGGGATAATTCACCCCTCCACTTT.